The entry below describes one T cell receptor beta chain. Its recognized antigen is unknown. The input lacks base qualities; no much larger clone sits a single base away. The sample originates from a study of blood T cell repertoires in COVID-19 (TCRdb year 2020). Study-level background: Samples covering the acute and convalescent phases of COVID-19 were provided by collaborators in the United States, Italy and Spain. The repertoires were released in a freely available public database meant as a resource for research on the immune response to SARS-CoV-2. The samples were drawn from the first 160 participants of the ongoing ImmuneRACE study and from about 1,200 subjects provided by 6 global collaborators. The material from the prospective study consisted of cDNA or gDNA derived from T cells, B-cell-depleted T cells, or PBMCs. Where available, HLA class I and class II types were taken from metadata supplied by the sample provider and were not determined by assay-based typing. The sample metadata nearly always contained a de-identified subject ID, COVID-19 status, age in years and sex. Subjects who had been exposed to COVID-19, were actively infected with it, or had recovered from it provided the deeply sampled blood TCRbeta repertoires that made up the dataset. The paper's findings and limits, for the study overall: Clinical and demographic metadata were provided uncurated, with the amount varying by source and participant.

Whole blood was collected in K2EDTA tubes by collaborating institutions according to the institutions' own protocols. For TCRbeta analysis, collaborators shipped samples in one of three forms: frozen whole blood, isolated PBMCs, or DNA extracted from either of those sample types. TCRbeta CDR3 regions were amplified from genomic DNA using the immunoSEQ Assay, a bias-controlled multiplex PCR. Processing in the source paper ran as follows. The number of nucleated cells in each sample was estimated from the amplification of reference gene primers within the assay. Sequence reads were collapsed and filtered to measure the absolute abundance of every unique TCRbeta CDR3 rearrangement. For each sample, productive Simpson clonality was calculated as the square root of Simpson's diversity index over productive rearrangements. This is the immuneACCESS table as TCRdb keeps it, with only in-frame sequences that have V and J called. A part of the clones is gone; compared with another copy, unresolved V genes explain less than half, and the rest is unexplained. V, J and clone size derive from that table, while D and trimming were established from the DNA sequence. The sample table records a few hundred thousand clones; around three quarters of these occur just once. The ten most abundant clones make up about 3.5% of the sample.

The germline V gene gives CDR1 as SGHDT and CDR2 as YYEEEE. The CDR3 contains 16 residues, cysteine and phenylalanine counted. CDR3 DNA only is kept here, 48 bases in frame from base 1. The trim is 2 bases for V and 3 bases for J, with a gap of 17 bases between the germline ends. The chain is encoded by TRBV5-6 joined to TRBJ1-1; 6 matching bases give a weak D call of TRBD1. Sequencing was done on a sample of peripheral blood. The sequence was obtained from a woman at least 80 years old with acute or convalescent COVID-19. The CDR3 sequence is CASSFTRGMYYTEAFF. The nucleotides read TGTGCCAGCAGCTTTACCAGGGGCATGTATTACACTGAAGCTTTCTTT.